This T cell receptor (beta chain) was found in a study of cytomegalovirus exposure and HLA in healthy donors. Study context: Unique TCRs numbering some 80 million, obtained from HLA-typed donors, made up an early data release. The study's findings and limits: In a later analysis, TCR association rates varied by HLA locus: DRB1 most, HLA-C fewest.

Although they were nominally healthy when sampled, donors likely had unrecorded immune exposures. The PCR used 60 Vbeta and 13 Jbeta primers. The repertoire was sequenced with immunoSEQ multiplex PCR; TCRdb's copy has only in-frame clones and lacks some. The sample has 60,000 to 80,000 clones, about four fifths seen once; the top ten hold about 4.9%. For this clone: The target antigen is unknown.

Germline values: CDR1 LGHNT, CDR2 FRNRAP. This CDR3 has 12 residues. Trimming took off 3 bases at V and 7 bases at J, with 7 bases between the two ends. The source of this sequence is a woman aged 25 to 39 in good health and CMV-seronegative. The V gene is TRBV12-5, the J gene TRBJ1-3; D gene unclear. The sequencing sample was made of PBMCs. CDR3 DNA: TGTGCTAGTGGTTTACTTGAGAACACCATATATTTT. Its translation: CASGLLENTIYF.